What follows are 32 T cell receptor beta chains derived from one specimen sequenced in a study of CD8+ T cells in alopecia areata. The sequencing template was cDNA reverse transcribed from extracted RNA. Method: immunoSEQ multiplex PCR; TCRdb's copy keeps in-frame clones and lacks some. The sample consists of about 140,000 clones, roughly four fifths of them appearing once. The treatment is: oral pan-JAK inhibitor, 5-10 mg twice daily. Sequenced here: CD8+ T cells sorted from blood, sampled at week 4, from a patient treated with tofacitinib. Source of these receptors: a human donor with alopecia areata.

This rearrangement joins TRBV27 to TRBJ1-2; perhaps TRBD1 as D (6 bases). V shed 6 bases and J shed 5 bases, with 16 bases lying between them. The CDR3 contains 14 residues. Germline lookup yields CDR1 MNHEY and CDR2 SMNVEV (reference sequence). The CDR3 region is CASRLIGGAYGYTF. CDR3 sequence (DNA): TGTGCCAGCAGACTTATCGGGGGGGCATATGGCTACACCTTC.

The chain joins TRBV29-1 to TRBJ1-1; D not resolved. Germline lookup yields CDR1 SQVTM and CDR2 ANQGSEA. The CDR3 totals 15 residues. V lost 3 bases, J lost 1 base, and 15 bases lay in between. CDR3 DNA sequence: TGCAGCGTTGAGGGAGATCAGGTGGGGAACACTGAAGCTTTCTTT. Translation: CSVEGDQVGNTEAFF.

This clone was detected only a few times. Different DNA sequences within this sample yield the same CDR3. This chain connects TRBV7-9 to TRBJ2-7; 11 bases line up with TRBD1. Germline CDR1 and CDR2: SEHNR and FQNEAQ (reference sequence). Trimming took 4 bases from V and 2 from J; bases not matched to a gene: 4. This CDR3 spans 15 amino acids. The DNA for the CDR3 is TGTGCCAGCAGCTCTCCGGGACAGGGGGCCTACGAGCAGTACTTC. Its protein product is CASSSPGQGAYEQYF.

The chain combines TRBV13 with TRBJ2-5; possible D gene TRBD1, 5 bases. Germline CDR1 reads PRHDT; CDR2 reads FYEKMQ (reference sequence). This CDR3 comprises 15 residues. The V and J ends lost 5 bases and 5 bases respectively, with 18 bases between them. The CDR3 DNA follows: TGTGCCAGCAGCGGCTGGGGCCCCGGAAGGGAGACCCAGTACTTC. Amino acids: CASSGWGPGRETQYF.

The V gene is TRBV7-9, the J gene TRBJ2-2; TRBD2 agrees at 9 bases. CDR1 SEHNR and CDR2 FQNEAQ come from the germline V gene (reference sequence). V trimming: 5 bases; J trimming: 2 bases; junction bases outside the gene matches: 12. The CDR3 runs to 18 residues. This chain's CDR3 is CASSNTNSGGPNTGELFF. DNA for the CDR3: TGTGCCAGCAGCAATACGAATAGCGGGGGTCCTAACACCGGGGAGCTGTTTTTT.

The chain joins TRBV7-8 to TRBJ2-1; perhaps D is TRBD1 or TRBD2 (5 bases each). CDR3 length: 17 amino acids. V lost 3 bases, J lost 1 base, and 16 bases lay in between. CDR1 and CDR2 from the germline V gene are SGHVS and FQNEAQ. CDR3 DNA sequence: TGTGCCAGCAGCTTTAGTGTCGGGACGGTATCCTACAATGAGCAGTTCTTC. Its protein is CASSFSVGTVSYNEQFF. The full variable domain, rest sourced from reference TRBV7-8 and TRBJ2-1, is GAGVSQSPRYKVAKRGQDVALRCDPISGHVSLFWYQQALGQGPEFLTYFQNEAQLDKSGLPSDRFFAERPEGSVSTLKIQRTQQEDSAVYLCASSFSVGTVSYNEQFFGPGTRLTVL.

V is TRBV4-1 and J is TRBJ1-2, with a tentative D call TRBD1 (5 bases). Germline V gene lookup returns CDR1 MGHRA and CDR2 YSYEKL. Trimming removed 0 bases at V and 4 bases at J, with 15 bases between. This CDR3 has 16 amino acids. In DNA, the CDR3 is TGCGCCAGCAGCCAAGAGACCAGTGGGGACTTCTATGGCTACACCTTC. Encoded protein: CASSQETSGDFYGYTF.

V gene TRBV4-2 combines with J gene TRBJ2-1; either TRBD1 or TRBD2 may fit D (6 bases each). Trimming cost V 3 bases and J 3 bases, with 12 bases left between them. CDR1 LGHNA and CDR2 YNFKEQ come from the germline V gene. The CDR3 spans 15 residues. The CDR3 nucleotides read TGTGCCAGCAGCCAGGAGGGGGTCGGCTACAATGAGCAGTTCTTC. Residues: CASSQEGVGYNEQFF.

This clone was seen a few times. The CDR3 DNA follows: TGCGCCAGCAGTCGCCAGGACTGGTGCGTTGACAATGAGCAGTTCTTC. This codes for CASSRQDWCVDNEQFF. The V call is TRBV23-1, the J call TRBJ2-1; D may be TRBD2 (5 bases). TRBV23-1 is recorded as an ORF, its role being uncertain. This CDR3 spans 16 amino acids. V shed 4 bases and J shed 5 bases, with 18 bases lying between them.

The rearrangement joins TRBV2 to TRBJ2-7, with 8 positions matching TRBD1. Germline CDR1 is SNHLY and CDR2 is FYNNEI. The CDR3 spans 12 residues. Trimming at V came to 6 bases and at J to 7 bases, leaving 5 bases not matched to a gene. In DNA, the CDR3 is TGTGCCAGCAGGGACAGGGCGCAAGAGCAGTACTTC. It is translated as CASRDRAQEQYF.

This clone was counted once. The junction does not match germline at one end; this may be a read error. This CDR3 is CASSQVPSHEQFF. The CDR3 nucleotides read TGTGCCAGCAGCCAAGTCCCCAGCCATGAACAGTTCTTC. The chain employs TRBV13 and TRBJ2-1; D uncertain. The germline V gene encodes CDR1 PRHDT and CDR2 FYEKMQ (reference sequence). The CDR3 consists of 13 residues.

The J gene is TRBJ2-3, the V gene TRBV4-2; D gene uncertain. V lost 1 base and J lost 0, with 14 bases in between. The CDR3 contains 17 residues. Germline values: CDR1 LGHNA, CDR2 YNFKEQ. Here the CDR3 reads CASSQGLSASSTDTQYF. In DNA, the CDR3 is TGTGCCAGCAGCCAAGGGTTAAGCGCCTCTAGCACAGATACGCAGTATTTT.

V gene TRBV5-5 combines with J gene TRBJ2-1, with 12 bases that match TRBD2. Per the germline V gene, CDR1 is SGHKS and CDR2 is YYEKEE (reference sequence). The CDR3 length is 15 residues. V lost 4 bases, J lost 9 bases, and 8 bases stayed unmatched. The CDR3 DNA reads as TGTGCCAGCAGCCTCCGACTAGCGGGAGATCTTGAGCAGTTCTTC. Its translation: CASSLRLAGDLEQFF. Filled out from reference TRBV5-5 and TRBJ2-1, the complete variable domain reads DAGVTQSPTHLIKTRGQQVTLRCSPISGHKSVSWYQQVLGQGPQFIFQYYEKEERGRGNFPDRFSARQFPNYSSELNVNALLLGDSALYLCASSLRLAGDLEQFFGPGTRLTVL.

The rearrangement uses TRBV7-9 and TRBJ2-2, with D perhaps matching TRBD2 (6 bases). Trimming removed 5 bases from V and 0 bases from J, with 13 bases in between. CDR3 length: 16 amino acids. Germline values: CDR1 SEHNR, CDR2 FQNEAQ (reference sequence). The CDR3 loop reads CASSDPAGTNTGELFF. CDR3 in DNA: TGTGCCAGCAGCGACCCGGCGGGGACGAACACCGGGGAGCTGTTTTTT.

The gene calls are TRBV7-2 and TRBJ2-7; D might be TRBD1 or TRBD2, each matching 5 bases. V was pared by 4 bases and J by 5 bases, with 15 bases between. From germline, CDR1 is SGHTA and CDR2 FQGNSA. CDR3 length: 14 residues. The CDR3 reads CASSWGSSLNEQYF. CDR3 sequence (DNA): TGTGCCAGCAGCTGGGGGTCCAGCCTGAACGAGCAGTACTTC.

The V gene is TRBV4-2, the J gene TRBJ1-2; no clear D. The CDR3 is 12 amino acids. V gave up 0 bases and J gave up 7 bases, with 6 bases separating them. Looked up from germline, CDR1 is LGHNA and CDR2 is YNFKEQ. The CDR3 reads CASSQERLGYTF. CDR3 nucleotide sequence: TGTGCCAGCAGCCAAGAACGTCTTGGCTACACCTTC.

CDR3 loop: CASPEAGGGYGYTF. DNA for the CDR3: TGTGCCAGCCCCGAGGCGGGGGGAGGCTATGGCTACACCTTC. This chain links TRBV21-1 with TRBJ1-2. TRBV21-1 is marked as a pseudogene. The CDR3 totals 14 residues.

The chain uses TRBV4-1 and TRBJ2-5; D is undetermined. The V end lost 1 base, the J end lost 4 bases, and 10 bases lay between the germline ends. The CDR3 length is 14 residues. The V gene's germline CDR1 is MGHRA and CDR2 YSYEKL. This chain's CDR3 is CASSQVLVSETQYF. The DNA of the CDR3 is TGCGCCAGCAGCCAAGTTCTGGTCTCAGAGACCCAGTACTTC.

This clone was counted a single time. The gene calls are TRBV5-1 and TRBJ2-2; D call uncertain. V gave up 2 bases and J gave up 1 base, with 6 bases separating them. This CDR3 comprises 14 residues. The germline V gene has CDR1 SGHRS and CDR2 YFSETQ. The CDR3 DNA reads TGCGCCAGCAGCTTTACCGTGAACACCGGGGAGCTGTTTTTT. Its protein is CASSFTVNTGELFF.

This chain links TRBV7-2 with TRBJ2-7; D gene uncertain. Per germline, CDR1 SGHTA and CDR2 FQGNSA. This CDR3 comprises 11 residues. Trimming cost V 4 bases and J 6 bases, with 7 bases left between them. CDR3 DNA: TGTGCCAGCAGCTCCGGCGGCGAGCAGTACTTC. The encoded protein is CASSSGGEQYF.

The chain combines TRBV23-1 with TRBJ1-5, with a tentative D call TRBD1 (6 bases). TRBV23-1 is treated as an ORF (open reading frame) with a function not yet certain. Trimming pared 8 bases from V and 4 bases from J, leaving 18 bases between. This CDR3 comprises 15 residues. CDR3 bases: TGCGCCAGCCGCCTTAGACAGGAACCAAATCAGCCCCAGCATTTT. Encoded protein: CASRLRQEPNQPQHF.

The CDR3 DNA follows: TGCGCCAGCAGCCAGAAATCAAAAGTGGACACGACCGGGGAGCTGTTTTTT. As protein: CASSQKSKVDTTGELFF. The rearrangement uses TRBV4-1 and TRBJ2-2; D might be TRBD1 (5 bases). CDR1 is MGHRA, CDR2 YSYEKL, per germline. The CDR3 has 17 amino acids. V lost 3 bases to trimming and J lost 5 bases, with 19 bases between them.

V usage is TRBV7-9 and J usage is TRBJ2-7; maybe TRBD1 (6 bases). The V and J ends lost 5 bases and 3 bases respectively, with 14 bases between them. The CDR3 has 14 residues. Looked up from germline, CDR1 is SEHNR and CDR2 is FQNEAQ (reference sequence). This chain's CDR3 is CASSQTTGYYEQYF. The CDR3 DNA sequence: TGTGCCAGCAGCCAAACGACAGGATACTACGAGCAGTACTTC.

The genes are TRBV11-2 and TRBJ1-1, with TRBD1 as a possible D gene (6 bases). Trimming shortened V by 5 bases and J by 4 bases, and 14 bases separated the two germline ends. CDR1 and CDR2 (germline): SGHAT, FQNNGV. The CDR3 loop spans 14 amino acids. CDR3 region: CASSETGLITEAFF. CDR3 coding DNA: TGTGCCAGCAGCGAAACAGGGTTGATCACTGAAGCTTTCTTT.

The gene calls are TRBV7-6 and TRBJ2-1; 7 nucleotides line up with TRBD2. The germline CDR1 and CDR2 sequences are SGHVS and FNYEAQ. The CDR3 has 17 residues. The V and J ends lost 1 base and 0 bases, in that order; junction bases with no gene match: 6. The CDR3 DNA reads TGTGCCAGCAGCTTAGGAGTAGCGGGTAACTCCTACAATGAGCAGTTCTTC. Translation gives CASSLGVAGNSYNEQFF.

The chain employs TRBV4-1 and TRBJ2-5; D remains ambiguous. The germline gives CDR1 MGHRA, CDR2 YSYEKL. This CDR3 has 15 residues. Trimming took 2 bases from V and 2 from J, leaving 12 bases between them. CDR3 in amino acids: CASSQTVGEQETQYF. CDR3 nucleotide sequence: TGCGCCAGCAGCCAAACCGTAGGAGAACAAGAGACCCAGTACTTC.

The CDR3 bases are TGTGCCAGCACTAAAAGTGGGGTACGGGGCTACACCTTC. It encodes CASTKSGVRGYTF. This chain joins TRBV27 and TRBJ1-2; D gene uncertain. Germline values: CDR1 MNHEY, CDR2 SMNVEV (reference sequence). There are 13 residues in the CDR3. The V gene lost 7 bases and the J gene lost 8 bases, with 17 bases spanning the gap.

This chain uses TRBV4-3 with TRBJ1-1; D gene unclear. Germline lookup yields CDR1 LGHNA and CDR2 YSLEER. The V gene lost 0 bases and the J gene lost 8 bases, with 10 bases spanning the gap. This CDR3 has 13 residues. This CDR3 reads CASSQDGVREAFF. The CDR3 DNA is TGCGCCAGCAGCCAAGATGGTGTCAGGGAAGCTTTCTTT.

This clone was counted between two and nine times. CDR3 amino acids: CSVESPRQYTDTQYF. CDR3 sequence (DNA): TGCAGCGTTGAAAGCCCCCGACAGTACACAGATACGCAGTATTTT. J is TRBJ2-3 and V is TRBV29-1, with D possibly being TRBD1 (5 bases). CDR3 size: 15 residues. With 2 bases removed from V and 2 bases from J, the gap between germline ends came to 14 bases. Per germline, CDR1 SQVTM and CDR2 ANQGSEA.

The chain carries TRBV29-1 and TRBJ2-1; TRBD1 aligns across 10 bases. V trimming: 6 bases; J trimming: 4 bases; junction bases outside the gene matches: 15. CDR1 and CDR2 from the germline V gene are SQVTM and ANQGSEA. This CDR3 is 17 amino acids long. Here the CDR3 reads CSVPGQGFWFGYNEQFF. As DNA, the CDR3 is TGCAGCGTCCCGGGACAGGGGTTTTGGTTTGGGTACAATGAGCAGTTCTTC.

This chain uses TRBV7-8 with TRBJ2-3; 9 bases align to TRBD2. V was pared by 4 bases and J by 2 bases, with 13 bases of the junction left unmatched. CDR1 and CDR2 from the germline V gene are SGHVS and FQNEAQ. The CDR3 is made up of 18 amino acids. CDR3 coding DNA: TGTGCCAGCAGCTACCAACTAAGCGGGGGGCTTGACACAGATACGCAGTATTTT. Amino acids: CASSYQLSGGLDTDTQYF.

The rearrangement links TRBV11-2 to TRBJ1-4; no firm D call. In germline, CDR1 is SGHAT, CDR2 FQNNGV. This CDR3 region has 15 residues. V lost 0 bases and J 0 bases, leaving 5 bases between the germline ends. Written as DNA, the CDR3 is TGTGCCAGCAGCTTAGAAAGTGCAACTAATGAAAAACTGTTTTTT. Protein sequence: CASSLESATNEKLFF.